One and the same sample provided the 20 T cell receptor beta chains below, sequenced in a study of T cell clones after liver transplantation (dated by TCRdb to about 2019). Library construction relied on the immunoSEQ multiplex PCR assay. The immuneACCESS repertoire file appears here via TCRdb, limited to in-frame rearrangements. These files lack a portion of the clones; in checked studies, under half of the deficit traces to unresolved V genes, and the cause of the others is not known. For this sample there are approximately 72,000 clones; roughly nine tenths appear just once. The ten largest clones represent less than 3.5% of the sample. Interpreted using the paper, the time point label stands for: pre-transplant. Sequencing used CD4+ T cells from blood, obtained before liver transplant. Receptor source: a human donor who received a liver transplant.

The chain recombines TRBV19 with TRBJ2-7; 11 bases are shared with TRBD2. The length of the CDR3 is 16 residues. V was clipped by 0 bases and J by 0 bases; unmatched bases: 1. CDR1 and CDR2 from the germline V gene are LNHDA and SQIVND (reference sequence). DNA of the CDR3: TGTGCCAGTAGTATAGATGGGACTAGCGGCTCCTACGAGCAGTACTTC. Translating it yields CASSIDGTSGSYEQYF.

The genes are TRBV6-5 and TRBJ1-1, with 7 bases that match TRBD1. The J segment lost 3 bases and the V segment lost 7 bases, leaving 11 bases of the junction unmatched. This CDR3 contains 15 residues. CDR1 is MNHEY, CDR2 SVGAGI, per germline. The CDR3 spells CASIPRQGRDTEAFF. The CDR3 coding sequence is TGTGCCAGCATTCCTCGACAGGGACGGGACACTGAAGCTTTCTTT.

The chain employs TRBV28 and TRBJ1-2; no clear D. The V end lost 3 bases, the J end lost 3 bases, and 11 bases lay between the germline ends. Germline CDR1 and CDR2: MDHEN and SYDVKM. The CDR3 length is 14 residues. CDR3 region: CASSFRQADYGYTF. The CDR3 bases are TGTGCCAGCAGTTTCCGGCAGGCGGACTATGGCTACACCTTC.

The chain employs TRBV28 and TRBJ2-5; the D gene is possibly TRBD1 (5 bases). This CDR3 region has 13 residues. V dropped 2 bases and J dropped 2 bases, with 6 bases sitting between them. Germline CDR1 MDHEN, CDR2 SYDVKM. The CDR3 nucleotides are TGTGCCAGCAGTTTAAGGGGACAAGAGACCCAGTACTTC. It encodes CASSLRGQETQYF. Drawing the rest from reference TRBV28 and TRBJ2-5, the complete variable domain is DVKVTQSSRYLVKRTGEKVFLECVQDMDHENMFWYRQDPGLGLRLIYFSYDVKMKEKGDIPEGYSVSREKKERFSLILESASTNQTSMYLCASSLRGQETQYFGPGTRLLVL.

The chain recombines TRBV2 with TRBJ2-1, with TRBD2 identical over 13 bases. Looked up from germline, CDR1 is SNHLY and CDR2 is FYNNEI. Trimming took 10 bases from V and 10 from J; bases not matched to a gene: 10. The CDR3 sequence is 14 residues long. The CDR3 nucleotides are TGTGCCACCGGACCGGGACTAGCGGGACCGGAGCAGTTCTTC. Its translation is CATGPGLAGPEQFF.

V usage is TRBV18 and J usage is TRBJ2-2; the D gene is possibly TRBD1 (5 bases). Germline CDR1 KGHSH, CDR2 LQKENI. Between the trimmed V and J ends, which lost 1 base and 4 bases, there was a span of 13 bases. The CDR3 consists of 16 residues. CDR3 sequence (DNA): TGTGCCAGCTCACCACAGAGACAGATGAGCACCGGGGAGCTGTTTTTT. Amino acid sequence: CASSPQRQMSTGELFF.

The J gene is TRBJ2-4, the V gene TRBV5-4; D is possibly TRBD2 (5 bases). V shed 0 bases and J shed 3 bases, with 13 bases lying between them. The CDR3 extends over 16 amino acids. The germline V gene has CDR1 SGHNT and CDR2 YYREEE (reference sequence). The DNA of the CDR3 is TGTGCCAGCAGCTTGGCCAATAAACTAGGCAAAAACATTCAGTACTTC. Translating gives CASSLANKLGKNIQYF. Full variable domain (rest looked up from reference TRBV5-4 and TRBJ2-4): ETGVTQSPTHLIKTRGQQVTLRCSSQSGHNTVSWYQQALGQGPQFIFQYYREEENGRGNFPPRFSGLQFPNYSSELNVNALELDDSALYLCASSLANKLGKNIQYFGAGTRLSVL.

This clone has only one observation. The chain has TRBV5-1 and TRBJ2-2; TRBD2 is a possible D gene (5 bases). The V end lost 0 bases, the J end lost 3 bases, and 9 bases lay between the germline ends. Germline CDR1 and CDR2: SGHRS and YFSETQ. The CDR3 spans 15 residues. CDR3 residues: CASSLASTYTGELFF. In DNA, the CDR3 is TGCGCCAGCAGCTTGGCTAGCACTTACACCGGGGAGCTGTTTTTT.

The chain links TRBV5-4 to TRBJ2-1, with a possible D match to TRBD2 (6 bases). Per the germline V gene, CDR1 is SGHNT and CDR2 is YYREEE (reference sequence). The CDR3 has 16 residues. With 3 bases removed from V and 0 bases from J, the gap between germline ends came to 13 bases. CDR3 protein: CASSWGSGSSYNEQFF. For the CDR3, the DNA is TGTGCCAGCAGCTGGGGTAGCGGATCCTCCTACAATGAGCAGTTCTTC.

The chain recombines TRBV11-3 with TRBJ1-2; D is unclear. CDR1 is SGHNT and CDR2 is YENEEA in the germline V gene. The CDR3 contains 12 residues. Trimming took off 2 bases at V and 10 bases at J, with 11 bases between the two ends. Here the CDR3 DNA reads TGTGCCAGCAGCTTACCGAGGGAAGACTACACCTTC. Amino acid sequence: CASSLPREDYTF.

The gene calls are TRBV11-2 and TRBJ2-5; maybe TRBD2 (5 bases). The ends were cut back, 1 base at V and 1 base at J, with 13 bases in the middle. The CDR3 runs 16 residues. CDR1 SGHAT and CDR2 FQNNGV come from the germline V gene. The CDR3 coding sequence is TGTGCCAGCAGCTTAGTCGTTGCTAGCTTCCAAGAGACCCAGTACTTC. It encodes CASSLVVASFQETQYF.

This sequence joins TRBV7-2 and TRBJ1-4; the D gene is possibly TRBD1 (5 bases). Per the germline V gene, CDR1 is SGHTA and CDR2 is FQGNSA. Trimming took off 1 base at V and 8 bases at J, with 11 bases between the two ends. The CDR3 length is 14 residues. CDR3 loop: CASSLGPGGEKLFF. DNA of the CDR3: TGTGCCAGCAGCTTAGGTCCGGGGGGAGAAAAACTGTTTTTT.

The chain uses TRBV25-1 and TRBJ2-7; TRBD1 matches at 11 bases. The germline V gene encodes CDR1 MGHDK and CDR2 SYGVNS. This CDR3 is built from 13 residues. V shed 7 bases and J 7 bases; nucleotides not matched to a gene: 6. The CDR3 coding sequence is TGTGCCAGCAAAGGACAGGGGGCTAAGGAGCAGTACTTC. Translating gives CASKGQGAKEQYF.

The chain employs TRBV28 and TRBJ2-7; D perhaps matches TRBD1 (5 bases). V was shortened by 6 bases and J by 3 bases, with 15 bases between the two germline ends. The CDR3 contains 14 residues. The V gene's germline CDR1 is MDHEN and CDR2 SYDVKM. The CDR3 region is CASRTFQRGYEQYF. DNA of the CDR3: TGTGCCAGCAGAACCTTCCAAAGGGGCTACGAGCAGTACTTC. Complete variable domain (other parts from reference TRBV28 and TRBJ2-7): DVKVTQSSRYLVKRTGEKVFLECVQDMDHENMFWYRQDPGLGLRLIYFSYDVKMKEKGDIPEGYSVSREKKERFSLILESASTNQTSMYLCASRTFQRGYEQYFGPGTRLTVT.

In its sample, this clone was seen once. This chain uses TRBV5-6 with TRBJ1-1; unclear D gene. This CDR3 spans 14 amino acids. The V and J ends lost 4 bases and 3 bases respectively, with 13 bases between them. Germline assignment: CDR1 SGHDT and CDR2 YYEEEE. This CDR3 reads CASSATVPHTEAFF. CDR3 DNA: TGTGCCAGCAGCGCCACAGTTCCGCACACTGAAGCTTTCTTT.

The chain uses TRBV28 and TRBJ1-5; D possibly corresponds to TRBD1 (5 bases). This CDR3 has 13 residues. Germline lookup yields CDR1 MDHEN and CDR2 SYDVKM. Trimming removed 10 bases at V and 3 bases at J, with 13 bases between. CDR3 sequence: CATRSGTNQPQHF. CDR3 DNA sequence: TGTGCCACCCGGTCAGGGACCAATCAGCCCCAGCATTTT.

Notes on this clone: The same CDR3 can be traced to other DNA sequences in this sample. J is TRBJ2-7 and V is TRBV5-1; 7 nucleotides align to TRBD2. V trimming: 2 bases; J trimming: 1 base; junction bases outside the gene matches: 0. The length of the CDR3 is 13 residues. CDR1 is SGHRS and CDR2 is YFSETQ in the germline V gene. DNA of the CDR3: TGCGCCAGCAGCTTAGCGGGGTCCTACGAGCAGTACTTC. This translates into CASSLAGSYEQYF.

The chain uses TRBV7-3 and TRBJ2-1, with a weak D call TRBD1 (5 bases). The CDR3 runs 13 residues. The V gene lost 2 bases and the J gene lost 3 bases, with 5 bases spanning the gap. Germline CDR1 and CDR2: SGHTA and FQGTGA. CDR3 sequence (DNA): TGTGCCAGCAGCTTAGACAGCTACAATGAGCAGTTCTTC. It is translated as CASSLDSYNEQFF.

The rearrangement uses TRBV6-6 and TRBJ2-1; 9 nucleotides match TRBD2. The CDR3 totals 16 residues. V shed 4 bases and J 3 bases; nucleotides not matched to a gene: 7. CDR1 is MNHNY, CDR2 SVGAGI, per germline (reference sequence). CDR3 DNA sequence: TGTGCCAGCAGTTCCCTGGCGGGAGGGGTCTACAATGAGCAGTTCTTC. Translation gives CASSSLAGGVYNEQFF.

The rearrangement links TRBV19 to TRBJ2-7; 7 positions agree with TRBD1. This CDR3 spans 13 amino acids. CDR1 is LNHDA and CDR2 is SQIVND in the germline V gene (reference sequence). Trimming at V came to 6 bases and at J to 7 bases, leaving 9 bases not matched to a gene. CDR3 region: CASRNDRVGEQYF. In nucleotides, the CDR3 is TGTGCCAGTAGGAATGACAGGGTTGGAGAGCAGTACTTC.